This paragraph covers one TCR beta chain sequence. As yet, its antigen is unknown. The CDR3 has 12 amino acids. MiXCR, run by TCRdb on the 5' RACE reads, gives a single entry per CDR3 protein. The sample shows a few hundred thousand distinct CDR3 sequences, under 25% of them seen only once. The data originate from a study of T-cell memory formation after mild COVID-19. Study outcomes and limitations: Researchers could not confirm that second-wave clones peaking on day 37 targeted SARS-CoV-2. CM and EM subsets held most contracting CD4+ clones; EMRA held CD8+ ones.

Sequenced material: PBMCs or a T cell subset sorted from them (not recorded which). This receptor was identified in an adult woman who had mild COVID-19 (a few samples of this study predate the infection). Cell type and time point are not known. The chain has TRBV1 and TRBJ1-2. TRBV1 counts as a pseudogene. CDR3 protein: CTSSQVGAGYTF. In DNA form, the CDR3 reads TGCACCAGCAGCCAAGTTGGTGCGGGCTACACCTTC.